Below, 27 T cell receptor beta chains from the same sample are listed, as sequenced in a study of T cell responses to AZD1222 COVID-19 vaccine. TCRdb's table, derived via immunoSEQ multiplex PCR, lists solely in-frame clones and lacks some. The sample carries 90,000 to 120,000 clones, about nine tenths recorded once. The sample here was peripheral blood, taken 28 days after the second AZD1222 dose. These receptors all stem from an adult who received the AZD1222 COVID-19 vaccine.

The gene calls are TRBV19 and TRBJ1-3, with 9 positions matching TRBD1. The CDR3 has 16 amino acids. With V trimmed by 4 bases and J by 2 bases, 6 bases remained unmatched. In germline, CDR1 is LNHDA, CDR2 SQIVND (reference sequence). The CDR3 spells CASSNRRDRAGNTIYF. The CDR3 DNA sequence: TGTGCCAGTAGTAACCGCCGGGACAGGGCTGGAAACACCATATATTTT.

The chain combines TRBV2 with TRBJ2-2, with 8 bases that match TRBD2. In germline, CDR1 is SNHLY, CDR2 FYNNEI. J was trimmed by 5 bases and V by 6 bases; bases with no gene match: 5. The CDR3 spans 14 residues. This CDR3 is CASRSGSGTGELFF. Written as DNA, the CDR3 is TGTGCCAGCAGGAGCGGGAGTGGGACCGGGGAGCTGTTTTTT.

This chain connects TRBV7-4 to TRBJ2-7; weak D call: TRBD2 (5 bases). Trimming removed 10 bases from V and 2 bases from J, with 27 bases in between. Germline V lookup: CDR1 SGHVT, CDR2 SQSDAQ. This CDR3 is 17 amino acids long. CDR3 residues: CANYNGEFQSRAYEQYF. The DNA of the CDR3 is TGTGCCAACTACAACGGGGAGTTCCAGTCGAGGGCCTACGAGCAGTACTTC.

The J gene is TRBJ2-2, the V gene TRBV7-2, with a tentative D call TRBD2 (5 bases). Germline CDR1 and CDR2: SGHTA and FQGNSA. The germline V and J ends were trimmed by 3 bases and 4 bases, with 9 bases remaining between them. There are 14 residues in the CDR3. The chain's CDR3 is CASSFSRATGELFF. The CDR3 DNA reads TGTGCCAGCAGCTTCTCGCGGGCCACCGGGGAGCTGTTTTTT.

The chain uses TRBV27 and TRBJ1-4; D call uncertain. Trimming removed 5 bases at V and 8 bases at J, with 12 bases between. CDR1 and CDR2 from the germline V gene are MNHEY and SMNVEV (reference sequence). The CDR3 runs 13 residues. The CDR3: CASSARQNEKLFF. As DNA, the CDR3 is TGTGCCAGCAGTGCCCGGCAGAACGAAAAACTGTTTTTT.

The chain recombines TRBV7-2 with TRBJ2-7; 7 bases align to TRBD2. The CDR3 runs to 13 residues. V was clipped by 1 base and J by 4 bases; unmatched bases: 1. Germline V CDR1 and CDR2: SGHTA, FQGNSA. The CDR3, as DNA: TGTGCCAGCAGCTTAGGGGGGGGATACGAGCAGTACTTC. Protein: CASSLGGGYEQYF. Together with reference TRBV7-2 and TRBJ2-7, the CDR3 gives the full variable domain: GAGVSQSPSNKVTEKGKDVELRCDPISGHTALYWYRQSLGQGLEFLIYFQGNSAPDKSGLPSDRFSAERTGGSVSTLTIQRTQQEDSAVYLCASSLGGGYEQYFGPGTRLTVT.

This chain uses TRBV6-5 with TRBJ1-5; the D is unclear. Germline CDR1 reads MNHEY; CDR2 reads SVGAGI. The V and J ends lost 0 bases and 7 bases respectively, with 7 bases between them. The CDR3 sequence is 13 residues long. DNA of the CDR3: TGTGCCAGCAGTTACTCGTACACCCAGCCCCAGCATTTT. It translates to CASSYSYTQPQHF.

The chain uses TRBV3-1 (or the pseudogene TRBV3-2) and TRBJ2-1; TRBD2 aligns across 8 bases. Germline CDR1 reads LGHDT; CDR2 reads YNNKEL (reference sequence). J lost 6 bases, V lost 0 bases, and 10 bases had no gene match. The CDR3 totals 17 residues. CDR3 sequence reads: CASSQDQGGRPPNEQFF. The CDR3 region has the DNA TGTGCCAGCAGCCAAGATCAGGGCGGGAGGCCCCCCAATGAGCAGTTCTTC.

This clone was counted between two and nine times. The DNA of the CDR3 is TGTGCCAGCAGCTTCGGGGGCACAGATACGCAGTATTTT. Translation gives CASSFGGTDTQYF. This chain connects TRBV5-4 to TRBJ2-3, with D possibly TRBD2 on 5 matching bases. Germline loops: CDR1 SGHNT, CDR2 YYREEE (reference sequence). Trimming left V 2 bases short and J 1 base short, with 5 bases between. This CDR3 has 13 residues.

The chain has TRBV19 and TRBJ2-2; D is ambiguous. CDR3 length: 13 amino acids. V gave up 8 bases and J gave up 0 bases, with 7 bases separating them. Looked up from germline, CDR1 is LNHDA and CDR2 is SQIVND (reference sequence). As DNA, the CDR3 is TGTGCCAGTGCCACTGCGAACACCGGGGAGCTGTTTTTT. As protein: CASATANTGELFF.

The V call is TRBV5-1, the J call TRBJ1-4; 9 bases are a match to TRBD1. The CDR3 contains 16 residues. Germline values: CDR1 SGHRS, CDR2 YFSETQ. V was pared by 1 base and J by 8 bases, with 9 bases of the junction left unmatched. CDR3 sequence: CASSLLGTGQQEKLFF. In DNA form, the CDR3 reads TGCGCCAGCAGCTTGCTCGGGACAGGGCAACAAGAAAAACTGTTTTTT.

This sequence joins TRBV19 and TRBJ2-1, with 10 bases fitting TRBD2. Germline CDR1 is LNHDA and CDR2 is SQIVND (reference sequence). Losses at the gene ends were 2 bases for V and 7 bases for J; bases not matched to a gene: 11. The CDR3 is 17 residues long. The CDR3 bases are TGTGCCAGTAGTATAAAGCCTAGCGGGAGTGGGATTAATGAGCAGTTCTTC. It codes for CASSIKPSGSGINEQFF. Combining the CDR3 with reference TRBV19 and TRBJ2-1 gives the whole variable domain DGGITQSPKYLFRKEGQNVTLSCEQNLNHDAMYWYRQDPGQGLRLIYYSQIVNDFQKGDIAEGYSVSREKKESFPLTVTSAQKNPTAFYLCASSIKPSGSGINEQFFGPGTRLTVL.

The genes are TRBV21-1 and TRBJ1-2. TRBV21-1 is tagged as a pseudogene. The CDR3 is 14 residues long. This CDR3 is CASSKSRISSGYTF. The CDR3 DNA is TGTGCCAGCAGCAAAAGTAGAATTTCCAGTGGCTACACCTTC.

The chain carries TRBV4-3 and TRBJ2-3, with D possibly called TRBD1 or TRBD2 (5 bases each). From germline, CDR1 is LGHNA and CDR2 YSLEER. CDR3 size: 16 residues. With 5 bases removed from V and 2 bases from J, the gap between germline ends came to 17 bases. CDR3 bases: TGCGCCAGCAGCTCGGAATCGGGACGGGACACAGATACGCAGTATTTT. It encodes CASSSESGRDTDTQYF.

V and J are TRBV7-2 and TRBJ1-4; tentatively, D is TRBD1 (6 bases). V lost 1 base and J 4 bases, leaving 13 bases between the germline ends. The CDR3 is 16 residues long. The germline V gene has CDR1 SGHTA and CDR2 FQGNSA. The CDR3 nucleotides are TGTGCCAGCAGCTTAGTCCCAGGGGTTAGTAATGAAAAACTGTTTTTT. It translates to CASSLVPGVSNEKLFF. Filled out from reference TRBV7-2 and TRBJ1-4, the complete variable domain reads GAGVSQSPSNKVTEKGKDVELRCDPISGHTALYWYRQSLGQGLEFLIYFQGNSAPDKSGLPSDRFSAERTGGSVSTLTIQRTQQEDSAVYLCASSLVPGVSNEKLFFGSGTQLSVL.

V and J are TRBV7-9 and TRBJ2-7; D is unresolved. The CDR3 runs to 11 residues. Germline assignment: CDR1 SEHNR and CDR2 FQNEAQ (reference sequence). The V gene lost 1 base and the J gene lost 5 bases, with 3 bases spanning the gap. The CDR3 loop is CASSLGDEQYF. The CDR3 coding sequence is TGTGCCAGCAGCTTAGGGGACGAGCAGTACTTC.

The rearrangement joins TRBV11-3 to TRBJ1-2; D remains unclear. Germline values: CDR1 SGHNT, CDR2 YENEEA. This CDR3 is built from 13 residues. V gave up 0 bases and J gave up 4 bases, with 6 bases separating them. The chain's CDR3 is CASSLEPRYGYTF. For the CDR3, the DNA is TGTGCCAGCAGCTTAGAACCCCGCTATGGCTACACCTTC.

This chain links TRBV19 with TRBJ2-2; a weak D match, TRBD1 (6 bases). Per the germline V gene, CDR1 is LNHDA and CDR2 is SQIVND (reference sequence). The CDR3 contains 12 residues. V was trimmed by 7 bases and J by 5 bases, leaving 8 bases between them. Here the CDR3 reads CASKQGTGELFF. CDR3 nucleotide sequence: TGTGCCAGTAAACAGGGAACCGGGGAGCTGTTTTTT.

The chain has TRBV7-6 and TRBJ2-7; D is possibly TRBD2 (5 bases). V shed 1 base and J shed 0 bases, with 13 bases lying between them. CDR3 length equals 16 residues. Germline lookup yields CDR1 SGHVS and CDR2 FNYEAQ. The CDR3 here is CASSLEAGGSSYEQYF. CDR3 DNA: TGTGCCAGCAGCTTAGAGGCGGGCGGCAGCTCCTACGAGCAGTACTTC. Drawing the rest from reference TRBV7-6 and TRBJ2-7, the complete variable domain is GAGVSQSPRYKVTKRGQDVALRCDPISGHVSLYWYRQALGQGPEFLTYFNYEAQQDKSGLPNDRFSAERPEGSISTLTIQRTEQRDSAMYRCASSLEAGGSSYEQYFGPGTRLTVT.

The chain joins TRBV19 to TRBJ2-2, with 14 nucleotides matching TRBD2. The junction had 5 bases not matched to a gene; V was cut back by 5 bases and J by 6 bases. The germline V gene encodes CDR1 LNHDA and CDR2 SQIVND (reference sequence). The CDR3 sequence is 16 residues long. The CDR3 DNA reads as TGTGCCAGTAGTCTCGGACTAGCGGGAGGCCCCGGGGAGCTGTTTTTT. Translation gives CASSLGLAGGPGELFF.

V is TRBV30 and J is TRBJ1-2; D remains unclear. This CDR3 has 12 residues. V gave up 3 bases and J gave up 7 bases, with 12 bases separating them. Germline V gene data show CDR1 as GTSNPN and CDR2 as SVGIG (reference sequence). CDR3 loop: CAWSEAFSGYTF. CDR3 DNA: TGTGCCTGGAGCGAGGCATTTAGTGGCTACACCTTC.

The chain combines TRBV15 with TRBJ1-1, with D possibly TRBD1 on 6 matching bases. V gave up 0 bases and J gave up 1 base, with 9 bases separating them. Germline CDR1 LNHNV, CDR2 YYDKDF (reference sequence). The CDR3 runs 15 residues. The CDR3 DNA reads TGTGCCACCAGCAGAGATTACAGGGAGAACACTGAAGCTTTCTTT. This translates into CATSRDYRENTEAFF.

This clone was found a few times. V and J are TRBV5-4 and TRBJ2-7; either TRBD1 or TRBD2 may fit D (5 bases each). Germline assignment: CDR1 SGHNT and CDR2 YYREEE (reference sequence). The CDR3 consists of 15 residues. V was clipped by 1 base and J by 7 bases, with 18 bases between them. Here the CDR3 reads CASSLPGTTPGEQYF. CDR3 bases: TGTGCCAGCAGCTTGCCCGGGACCACCCCAGGGGAGCAGTACTTC.

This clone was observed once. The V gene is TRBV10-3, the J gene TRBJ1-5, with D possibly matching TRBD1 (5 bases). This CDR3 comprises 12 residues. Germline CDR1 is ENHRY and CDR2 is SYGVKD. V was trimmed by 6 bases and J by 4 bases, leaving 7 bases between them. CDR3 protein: CAIREGNQPQHF. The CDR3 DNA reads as TGTGCCATCAGAGAGGGGAATCAGCCCCAGCATTTT.

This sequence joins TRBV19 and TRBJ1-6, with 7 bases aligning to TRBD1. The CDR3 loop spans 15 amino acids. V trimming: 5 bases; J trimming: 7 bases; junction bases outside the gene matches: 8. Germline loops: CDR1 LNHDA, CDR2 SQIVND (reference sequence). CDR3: CASSDRDSQNSPLHF. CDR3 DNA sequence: TGTGCCAGTAGTGACCGGGACAGCCAAAATTCACCCCTCCACTTT.

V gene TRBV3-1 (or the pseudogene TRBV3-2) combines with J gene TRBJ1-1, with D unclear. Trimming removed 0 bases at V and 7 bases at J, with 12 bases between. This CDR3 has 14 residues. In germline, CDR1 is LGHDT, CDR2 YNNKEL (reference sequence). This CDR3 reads CASSQDLGRGEAFF. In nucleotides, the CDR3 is TGTGCCAGCAGCCAAGATCTTGGGCGAGGTGAAGCTTTCTTT.

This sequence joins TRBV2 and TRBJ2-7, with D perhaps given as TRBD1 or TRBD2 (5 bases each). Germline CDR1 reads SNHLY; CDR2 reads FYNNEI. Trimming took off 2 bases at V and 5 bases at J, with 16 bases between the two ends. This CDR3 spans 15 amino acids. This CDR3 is CASSEMGRGGHEQYF. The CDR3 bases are TGTGCCAGCAGTGAAATGGGGCGCGGAGGCCACGAGCAGTACTTC.